This T cell receptor (beta chain) was captured in a study of T cells in Graves' hyperthyroidism and ophthalmopathy. The CDR3 runs to 14 residues. Germline V CDR1 and CDR2: SNHLY, FYNNEI. The V end lost 2 bases, the J end lost 6 bases, and 11 bases lay between the germline ends. RNA transcripts were the template for amplifying TCR beta CDR3 regions. An initial round of RT-PCR targeting the TCR CDR3 relied on the HTBI primer set. TCRdb passed the multiplex PCR reads through MiXCR, listing each CDR3 protein once. The sample includes about 250,000 distinct CDR3 sequences, roughly 22% of them seen just once. This clonotype was seen only a few times.

This TCR came from a man aged 25-40 years with Graves' ophthalmopathy. This chain uses TRBV2 with TRBJ1-5; D gene unclear. What was sequenced was blood. This CDR3 reads CASSEYGRLQPQHF. CDR3 DNA sequence: TGTGCCAGCAGTGAATATGGGAGACTTCAGCCCCAGCATTTT. The full variable domain, completed using reference TRBV2 and TRBJ1-5, is EPEVTQTPSHQVTQMGQEVILRCVPISNHLYFYWYRQILGQKVEFLVSFYNNEISEKSEIFDDQFSVERPDGSNFTLKIRSTKLEDSAMYFCASSEYGRLQPQHFGDGTRLSIL.